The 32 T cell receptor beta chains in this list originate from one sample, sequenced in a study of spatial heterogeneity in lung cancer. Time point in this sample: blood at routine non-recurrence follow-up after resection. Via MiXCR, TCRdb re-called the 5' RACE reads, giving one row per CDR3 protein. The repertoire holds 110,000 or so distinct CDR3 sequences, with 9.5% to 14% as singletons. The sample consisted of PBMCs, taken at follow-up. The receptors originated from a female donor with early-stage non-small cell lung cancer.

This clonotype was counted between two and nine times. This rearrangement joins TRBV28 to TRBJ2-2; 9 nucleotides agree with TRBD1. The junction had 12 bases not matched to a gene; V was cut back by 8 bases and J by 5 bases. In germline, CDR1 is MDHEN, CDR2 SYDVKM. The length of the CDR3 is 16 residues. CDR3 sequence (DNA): TGTGCCAGCCTCTCTTTCGGGACAGGGCTTACCGGGGAGCTGTTTTTT. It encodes CASLSFGTGLTGELFF.

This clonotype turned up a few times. The CDR3 sequence is CASSLRDRINEKLFF. CDR3 bases: TGTGCCAGCAGCCTCCGGGACAGAATTAATGAAAAACTGTTTTTT. This chain uses TRBV14 with TRBJ1-4, with 7 bases matching TRBD1. Germline CDR1 is SGHDN and CDR2 is FVKESK. Trimming took 4 bases from V and 4 from J; bases not matched to a gene: 6. The CDR3 consists of 15 residues.

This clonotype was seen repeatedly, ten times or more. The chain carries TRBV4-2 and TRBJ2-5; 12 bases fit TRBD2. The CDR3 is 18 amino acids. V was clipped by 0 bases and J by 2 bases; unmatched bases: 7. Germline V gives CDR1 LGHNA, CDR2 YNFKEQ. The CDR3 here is CASSQDLAGGSEQETQYF. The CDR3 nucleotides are TGTGCCAGCAGCCAAGATCTAGCGGGAGGGTCCGAACAAGAGACCCAGTACTTC.

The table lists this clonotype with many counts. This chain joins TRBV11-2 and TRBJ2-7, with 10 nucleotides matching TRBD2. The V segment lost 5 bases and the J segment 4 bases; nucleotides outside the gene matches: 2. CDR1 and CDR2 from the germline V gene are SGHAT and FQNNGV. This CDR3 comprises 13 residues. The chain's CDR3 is CASSPAGGYEQYF. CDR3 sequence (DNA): TGTGCCAGCAGCCCAGCGGGAGGGTACGAGCAGTACTTC.

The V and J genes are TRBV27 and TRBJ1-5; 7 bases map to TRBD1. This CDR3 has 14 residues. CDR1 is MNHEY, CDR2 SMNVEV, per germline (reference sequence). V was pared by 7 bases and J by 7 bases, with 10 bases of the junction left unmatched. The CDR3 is CASNSRPGGQPQHF. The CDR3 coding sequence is TGTGCCAGCAACTCCCGGCCAGGGGGACAGCCCCAGCATTTT.

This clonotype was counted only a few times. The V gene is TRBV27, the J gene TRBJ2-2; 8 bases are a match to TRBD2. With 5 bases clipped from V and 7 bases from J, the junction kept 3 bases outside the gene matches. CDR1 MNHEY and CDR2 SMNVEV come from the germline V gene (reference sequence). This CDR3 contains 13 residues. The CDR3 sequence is CASSSGRGGELFF. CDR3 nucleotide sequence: TGTGCCAGCAGTAGCGGGAGAGGCGGGGAGCTGTTTTTT.

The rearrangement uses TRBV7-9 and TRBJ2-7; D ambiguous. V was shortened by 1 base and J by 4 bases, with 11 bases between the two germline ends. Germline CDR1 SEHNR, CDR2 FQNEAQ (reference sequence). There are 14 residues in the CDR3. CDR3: CASSLGGVGYEQYF. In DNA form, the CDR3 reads TGTGCCAGCAGCTTAGGTGGGGTCGGGTACGAGCAGTACTTC.

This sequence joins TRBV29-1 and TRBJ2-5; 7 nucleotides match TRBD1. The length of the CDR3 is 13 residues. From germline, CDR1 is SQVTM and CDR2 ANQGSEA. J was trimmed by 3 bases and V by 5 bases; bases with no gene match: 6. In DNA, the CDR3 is TGCAGCGTTACAGGGGCTGTTGAAGAGACCCAGTACTTC. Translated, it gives CSVTGAVEETQYF.

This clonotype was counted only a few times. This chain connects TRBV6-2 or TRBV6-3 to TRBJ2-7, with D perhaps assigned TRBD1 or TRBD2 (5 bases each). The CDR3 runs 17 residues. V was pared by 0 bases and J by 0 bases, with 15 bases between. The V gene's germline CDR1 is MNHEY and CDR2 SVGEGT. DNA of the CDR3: TGTGCCAGCAGTTACTCCCATCAGGGAGCCAGCTCCTACGAGCAGTACGTC. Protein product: CASSYSHQGASSYEQYV.

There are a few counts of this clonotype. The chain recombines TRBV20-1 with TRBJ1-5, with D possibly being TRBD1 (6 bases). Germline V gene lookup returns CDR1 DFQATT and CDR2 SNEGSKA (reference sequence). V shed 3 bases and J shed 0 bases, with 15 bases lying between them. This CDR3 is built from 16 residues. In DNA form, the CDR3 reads TGCAGTGCTAGTGAAGGGACACGCTATAGCAATCAGCCCCAGCATTTT. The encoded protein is CSASEGTRYSNQPQHF.

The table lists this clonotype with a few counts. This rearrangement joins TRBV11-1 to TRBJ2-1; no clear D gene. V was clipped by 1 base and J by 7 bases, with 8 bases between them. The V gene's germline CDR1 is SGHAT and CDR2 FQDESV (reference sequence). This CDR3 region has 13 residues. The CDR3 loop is CASSLESGNEQFF. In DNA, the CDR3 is TGTGCCAGCAGCTTAGAAAGTGGGAATGAGCAGTTCTTC.

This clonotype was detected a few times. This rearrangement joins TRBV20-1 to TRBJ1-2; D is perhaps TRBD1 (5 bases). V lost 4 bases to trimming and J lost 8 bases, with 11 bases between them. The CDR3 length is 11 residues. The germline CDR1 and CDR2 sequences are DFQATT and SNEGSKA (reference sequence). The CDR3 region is CSATFQGGYTF. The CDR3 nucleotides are TGCAGTGCTACATTCCAGGGAGGCTACACCTTC.

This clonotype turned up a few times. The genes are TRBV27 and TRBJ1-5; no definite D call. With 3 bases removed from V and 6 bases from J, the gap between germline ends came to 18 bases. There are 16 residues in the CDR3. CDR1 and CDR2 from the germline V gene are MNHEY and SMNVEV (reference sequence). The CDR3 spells CASSFSVEASPQPQHF. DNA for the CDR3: TGTGCCAGCAGTTTTTCGGTTGAAGCCTCCCCTCAGCCCCAGCATTTT.

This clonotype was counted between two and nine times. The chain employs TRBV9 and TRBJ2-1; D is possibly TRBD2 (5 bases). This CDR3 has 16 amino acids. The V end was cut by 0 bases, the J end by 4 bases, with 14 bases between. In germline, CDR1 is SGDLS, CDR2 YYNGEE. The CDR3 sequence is CASSVDRREGYNEQFF. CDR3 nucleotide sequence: TGTGCCAGCAGCGTAGACCGCCGGGAAGGTTACAATGAGCAGTTCTTC.

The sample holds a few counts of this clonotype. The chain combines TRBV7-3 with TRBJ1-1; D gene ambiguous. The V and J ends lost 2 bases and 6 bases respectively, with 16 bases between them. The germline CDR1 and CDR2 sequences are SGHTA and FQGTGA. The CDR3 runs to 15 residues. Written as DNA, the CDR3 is TGTGCCAGCAGCTTAGAAGGGTCGTCGACTTCTGAAGCTTTCTTT. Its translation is CASSLEGSSTSEAFF.

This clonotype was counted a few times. CDR3 coding DNA: TGTGCCGTTACGAGGGGCCAGGGGGCAGATACGCAGTATTTT. The encoded protein is CAVTRGQGADTQYF. This chain connects TRBV6-5 to TRBJ2-3; 7 nucleotides align to TRBD1. The CDR3 contains 14 residues. CDR1 and CDR2 (germline): MNHEY, SVGAGI. V shed 11 bases and J 4 bases; nucleotides not matched to a gene: 12.

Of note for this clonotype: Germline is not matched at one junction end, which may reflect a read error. The CDR3 DNA reads TGTGCCAGCAGTGCGCGAGATGCGCAGTATTTT. Translation: CASSARDAQYF. V usage is TRBV28 and J usage is TRBJ2-3; D uncertain. Germline V gene data show CDR1 as MDHEN and CDR2 as SYDVKM. This CDR3 comprises 11 residues. The full variable domain, in which reference TRBV28 and TRBJ2-3 provide the parts outside the CDR3, is DVKVTQSSRYLVKRTGEKVFLECVQDMDHENMFWYRQDPGLGLRLIYFSYDVKMKEKGDIPEGYSVSREKKERFSLILESASTNQTSMYLCASSARDAQYFGPGTRLTVL.

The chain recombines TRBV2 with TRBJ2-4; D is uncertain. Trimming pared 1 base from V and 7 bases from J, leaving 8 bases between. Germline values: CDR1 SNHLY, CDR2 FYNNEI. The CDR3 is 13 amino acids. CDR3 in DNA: TGTGCCAGCAGTGAAGACTCTCCGAACATTCAGTACTTC. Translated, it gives CASSEDSPNIQYF.

The CDR3 bases are TGTGCCAGCAGCGTAGGGGACAGCTCTGGAAACACCATATATTTT. Encoded protein: CASSVGDSSGNTIYF. V is TRBV9 and J is TRBJ1-3, with 7 positions matching TRBD1. V shed 0 bases and J 0 bases; nucleotides not matched to a gene: 0. The V gene's germline CDR1 is SGDLS and CDR2 YYNGEE. The CDR3 runs to 15 residues.

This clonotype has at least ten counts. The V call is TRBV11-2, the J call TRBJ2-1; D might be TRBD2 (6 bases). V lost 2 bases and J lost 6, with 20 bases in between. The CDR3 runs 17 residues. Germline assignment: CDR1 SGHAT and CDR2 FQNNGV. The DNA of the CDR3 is TGTGCCAGCAGCTTAACTGACTCGGGACTGTTGGGCAATGAGCAGTTCTTC. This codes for CASSLTDSGLLGNEQFF.

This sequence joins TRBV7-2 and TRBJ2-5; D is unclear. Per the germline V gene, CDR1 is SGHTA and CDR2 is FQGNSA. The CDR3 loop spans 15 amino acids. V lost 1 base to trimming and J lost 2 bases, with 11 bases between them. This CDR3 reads CASSLVGAKQETQYF. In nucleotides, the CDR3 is TGTGCCAGCAGCTTAGTAGGAGCCAAACAAGAGACCCAGTACTTC.

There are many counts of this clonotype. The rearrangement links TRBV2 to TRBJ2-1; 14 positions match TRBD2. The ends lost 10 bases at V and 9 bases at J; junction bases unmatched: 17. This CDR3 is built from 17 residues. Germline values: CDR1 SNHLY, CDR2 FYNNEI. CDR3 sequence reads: CAIPKTSGRAWSGEQFF. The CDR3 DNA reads TGTGCCATCCCGAAGACTAGCGGGAGGGCCTGGTCCGGTGAGCAGTTCTTC.

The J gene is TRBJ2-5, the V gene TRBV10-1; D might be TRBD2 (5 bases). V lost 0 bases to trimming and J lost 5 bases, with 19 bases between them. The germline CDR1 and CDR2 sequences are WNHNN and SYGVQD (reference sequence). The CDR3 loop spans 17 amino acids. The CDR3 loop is CASSESAGSTERETQYF. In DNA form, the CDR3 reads TGCGCCAGCAGTGAGTCGGCGGGCTCAACGGAGCGGGAGACCCAGTACTTC.

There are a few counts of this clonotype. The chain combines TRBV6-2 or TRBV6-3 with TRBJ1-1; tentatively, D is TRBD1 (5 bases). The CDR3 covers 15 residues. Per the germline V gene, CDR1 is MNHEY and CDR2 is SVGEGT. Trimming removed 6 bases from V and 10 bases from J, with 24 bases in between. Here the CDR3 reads CASRLLRTARRGAFF. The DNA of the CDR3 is TGTGCCAGCAGGCTTCTAAGGACCGCGCGTAGGGGAGCTTTCTTT.

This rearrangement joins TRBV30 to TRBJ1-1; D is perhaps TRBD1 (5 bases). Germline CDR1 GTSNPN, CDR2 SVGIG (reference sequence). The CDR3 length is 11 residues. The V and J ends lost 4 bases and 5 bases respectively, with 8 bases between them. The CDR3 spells CAWTGWTEAFF. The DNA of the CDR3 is TGTGCCTGGACAGGGTGGACTGAAGCTTTCTTT.

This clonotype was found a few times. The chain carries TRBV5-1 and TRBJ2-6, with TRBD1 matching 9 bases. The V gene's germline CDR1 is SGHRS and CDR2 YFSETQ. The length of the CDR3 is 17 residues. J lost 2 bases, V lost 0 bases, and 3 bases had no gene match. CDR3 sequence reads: CASSLDRGPTGANVLTF. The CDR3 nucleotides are TGCGCCAGCAGCTTGGACAGGGGGCCCACTGGGGCCAACGTCCTGACTTTC.

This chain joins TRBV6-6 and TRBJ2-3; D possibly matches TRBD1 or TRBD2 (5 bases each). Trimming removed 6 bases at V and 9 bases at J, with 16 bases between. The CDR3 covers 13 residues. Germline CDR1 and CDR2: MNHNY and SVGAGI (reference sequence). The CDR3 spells CASSPPSGTTQYF. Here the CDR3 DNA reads TGTGCCAGCAGCCCCCCGTCGGGGACGACGCAGTATTTT.

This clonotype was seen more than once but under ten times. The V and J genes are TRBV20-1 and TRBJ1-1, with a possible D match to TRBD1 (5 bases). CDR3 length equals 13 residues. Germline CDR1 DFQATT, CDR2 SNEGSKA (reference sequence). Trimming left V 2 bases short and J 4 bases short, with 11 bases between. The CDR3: CSARRGRSTEAFF. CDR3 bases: TGCAGTGCTAGAAGGGGTCGGAGCACTGAAGCTTTCTTT.

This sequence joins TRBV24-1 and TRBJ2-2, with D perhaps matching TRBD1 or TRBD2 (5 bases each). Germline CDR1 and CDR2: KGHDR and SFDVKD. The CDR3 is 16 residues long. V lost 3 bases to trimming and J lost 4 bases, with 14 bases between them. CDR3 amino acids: CATSDRGPQSTGELFF. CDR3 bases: TGTGCCACCAGTGATAGGGGACCCCAATCCACCGGGGAGCTGTTTTTT.

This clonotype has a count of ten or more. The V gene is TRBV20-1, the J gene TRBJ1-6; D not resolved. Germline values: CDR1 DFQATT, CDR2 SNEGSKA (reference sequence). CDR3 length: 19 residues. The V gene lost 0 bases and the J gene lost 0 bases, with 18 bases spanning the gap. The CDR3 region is CSARDTPRDRSSYNSPLHF. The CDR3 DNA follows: TGCAGTGCTAGAGACACCCCGCGTGATAGGAGCTCCTATAATTCACCCCTCCACTTT.

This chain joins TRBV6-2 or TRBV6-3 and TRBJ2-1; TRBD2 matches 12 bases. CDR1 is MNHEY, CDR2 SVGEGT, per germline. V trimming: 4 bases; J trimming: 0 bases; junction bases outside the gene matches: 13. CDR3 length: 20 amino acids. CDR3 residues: CASSSKGGLAGLSSYNEQFF. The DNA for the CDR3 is TGTGCCAGCAGTTCGAAGGGTGGACTAGCGGGATTGAGCTCCTACAATGAGCAGTTCTTC.

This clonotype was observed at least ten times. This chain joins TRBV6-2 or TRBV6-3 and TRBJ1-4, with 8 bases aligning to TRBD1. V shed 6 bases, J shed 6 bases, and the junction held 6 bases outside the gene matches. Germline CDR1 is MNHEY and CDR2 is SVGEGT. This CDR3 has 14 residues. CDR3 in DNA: TGTGCCAGCAGGGGGACAGGCTCGGATGAAAAACTGTTTTTT. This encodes CASRGTGSDEKLFF.